Described below is a single T cell receptor beta chain sequence and its context. TCRdb's table, derived via immunoSEQ multiplex PCR, lists solely in-frame clones and lacks some. The table has roughly 100,000 clones, roughly 80% seen once; the top ten hold approximately 13%. The source of the sample is a study of control samples from healthy donors and cancer patients. Sample: blood. This clonotype was sampled from a woman aged 45 to 65 in good health.

The chain's CDR3 is CASSLEGGTGKFIGTDTQYF. For the CDR3, the DNA is TGTGCCAGCAGCTTAGAGGGTGGGACAGGGAAGTTTATCGGCACAGATACGCAGTATTTT. J is TRBJ2-3 and V is TRBV11-2; 9 nucleotides line up with TRBD1. The CDR3 length is 20 residues. J was trimmed by 1 base and V by 0 bases; bases with no gene match: 14. The germline V gene encodes CDR1 SGHAT and CDR2 FQNNGV.